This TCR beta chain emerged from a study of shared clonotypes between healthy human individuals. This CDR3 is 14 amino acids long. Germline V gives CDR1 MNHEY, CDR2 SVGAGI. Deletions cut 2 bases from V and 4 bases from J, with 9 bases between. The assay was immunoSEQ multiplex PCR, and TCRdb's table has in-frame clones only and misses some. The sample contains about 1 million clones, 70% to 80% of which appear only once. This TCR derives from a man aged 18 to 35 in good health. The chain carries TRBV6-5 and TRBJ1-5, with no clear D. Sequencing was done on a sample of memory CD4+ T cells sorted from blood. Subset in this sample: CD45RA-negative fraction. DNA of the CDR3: TGTGCCAGCAGTTACCTGGACGGAAATCAGCCCCAGCATTTT. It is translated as CASSYLDGNQPQHF.